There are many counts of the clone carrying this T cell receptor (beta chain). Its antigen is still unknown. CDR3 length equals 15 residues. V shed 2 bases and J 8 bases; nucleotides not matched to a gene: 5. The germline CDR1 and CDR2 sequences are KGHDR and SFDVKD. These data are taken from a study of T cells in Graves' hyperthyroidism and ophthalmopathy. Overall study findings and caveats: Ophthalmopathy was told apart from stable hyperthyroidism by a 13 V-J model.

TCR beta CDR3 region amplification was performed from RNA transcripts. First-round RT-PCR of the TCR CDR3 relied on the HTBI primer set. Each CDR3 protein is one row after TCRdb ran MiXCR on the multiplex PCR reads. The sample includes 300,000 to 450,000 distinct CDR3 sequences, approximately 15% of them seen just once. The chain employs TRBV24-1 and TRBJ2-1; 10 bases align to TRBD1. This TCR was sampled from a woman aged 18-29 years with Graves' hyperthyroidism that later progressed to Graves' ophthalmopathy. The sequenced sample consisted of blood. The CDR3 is CATSDSTGGPDEQFF. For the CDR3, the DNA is TGTGCCACCAGTGATTCGACAGGGGGCCCAGATGAGCAGTTCTTC.